Detailed here is one T cell receptor beta chain. Its antigen is undetermined. The data belong to a study of cytomegalovirus exposure and HLA in healthy donors. Broader study findings: In a later analysis, several top co-occurrence clusters appeared linked to parvovirus B19, influenza, CMV and Epstein-Barr virus.

The PCR contained 60 Vbeta and 13 Jbeta primers. Measured with immunoSEQ multiplex PCR; TCRdb has only the in-frame clones, and not every one. Of around 190,000 clones in the sample, just under 80% are singletons; the top ten hold 2.5% to 3%. The germline V gene encodes CDR1 SGHNT and CDR2 YYREEE (reference sequence). V shed 4 bases and J shed 7 bases, with 14 bases lying between them. The CDR3 length is 13 residues. Sequencing used PBMCs. The chain joins TRBV5-4 to TRBJ1-2; D gene ambiguous. The clonotype was recovered from a female donor in good health and CMV-seronegative. DNA for the CDR3: TGTGCCAGCAGCCCTGATCCCGGAGGTGGCTACACCTTC. Its protein product is CASSPDPGGGYTF.